The rows below give T cell receptor beta chains drawn from one sample of a study of T cell responses to AZD1222 COVID-19 vaccine. Measured with immunoSEQ multiplex PCR; TCRdb has only the in-frame clones, and not every one. Counted here are over 110,000 clones, about 92% occurring once; the ten biggest clones make up 12%. Specimen: peripheral blood, collected after recovery from COVID-19. The receptors were gathered from an adult who had recovered from COVID-19. CDR3s include the opening cysteine and the closing phenylalanine or tryptophan. A D gene is named only where the DNA matches it firmly. Rows give clone size only sometimes, using once, few, many, or a class for an expanded clone.

once	NA	TRBJ2-7	TRBV4-1	CASSQEEGKTEIPLEQYF	TGCGCCAGCAGCCAAGAAGAAGGAAAGACCGAGATCCCCCTCGAGCAGTACTTC
NA	TRBD1	TRBJ2-7	TRBV27	CASSYTGTGGHEQYF	TGTGCCAGCAGTTACACCGGGACAGGGGGCCACGAGCAGTACTTC
NA	NA	TRBJ2-7	TRBV6-1	CASSAAGTSREQYF	TGTGCCAGCAGTGCAGCAGGAACCTCGAGGGAGCAGTACTTC
NA	NA	TRBJ1-2	TRBV28	CASCAGGVHYGYTF	TGTGCCAGCTGTGCGGGGGGGGTACACTATGGCTACACCTTC
NA	TRBD1	TRBJ1-1	TRBV2	CASSAISGTGNTEAFF	TGTGCCAGCAGTGCCATTAGTGGGACAGGGAACACTGAAGCTTTCTTT
NA	TRBD1	TRBJ1-2	TRBV25-1	CASSAGTGGYGYTF	TGTGCCAGCAGTGCCGGGACAGGGGGATATGGCTACACCTTC
once	NA	TRBJ2-5	TRBV19	CASSIGVEETQYF	TGTGCCAGTAGTATCGGGGTCGAGGAGACCCAGTACTTC
NA	NA	TRBJ2-2	TRBV28	CASSLDSWRTPNTGELFF	TGTGCCAGCAGTTTAGATTCGTGGAGGACCCCGAACACCGGGGAGCTGTTTTTT
NA	TRBD1	TRBJ1-2	TRBV28	CASSGGQGDYGYTF	TGTGCCAGCAGTGGCGGACAGGGAGACTATGGCTACACCTTC
NA	TRBD1	TRBJ1-5	TRBV14	CASSQDGQGRQPQHF	TGTGCCAGCAGCCAAGACGGACAGGGTAGGCAGCCCCAGCATTTT
NA	NA	TRBJ1-1	TRBV4-2	CASRWSNTEAFF	TGTGCGAGCAGGTGGTCTAACACTGAAGCTTTCTTT
NA	NA	TRBJ1-2	TRBV28	CASSLGPYGYTF	TGTGCCAGCAGTTTGGGGCCTTATGGCTACACCTTC
NA	NA	TRBJ2-3	TRBV23-1	CASSQSMAELSTDTQYF	TGCGCCAGCAGTCAATCGATGGCAGAGTTAAGCACAGATACGCAGTATTTT
NA	NA	TRBJ1-3	TRBV2	CASSEAGTEFSGNTIYF	TGTGCCAGCAGTGAAGCCGGGACGGAGTTCTCTGGAAACACCATATATTTT
NA	NA	TRBJ1-1	TRBV30	CAWRAGRRNTEAFF	TGTGCCTGGAGGGCTGGTCGGAGGAACACTGAAGCTTTCTTT
few	NA	TRBJ2-7	TRBV29-1	CSVTGSYEQYF	TGCAGCGTCACCGGCTCCTACGAGCAGTACTTC
few	TRBD2	TRBJ2-7	TRBV3-1/TRBV3-2	CASSQVQRLAGDYEQYF	TGTGCCAGCAGCCAAGTTCAGAGACTAGCGGGAGACTACGAGCAGTACTTC
once	TRBD1	TRBJ2-7	TRBV5-1	CASSFYGTGRYEQYF	TGCGCCAGCAGCTTCTACGGGACAGGGAGGTACGAGCAGTACTTC
NA	TRBD1	TRBJ1-1	TRBV7-2	CASSPDRGRQNTEAFF	TGTGCCAGCAGCCCAGACAGGGGGCGTCAGAACACTGAAGCTTTCTTT
NA	NA	TRBJ1-1	TRBV6-5	CASREMTEAFF	TGTGCCAGCAGAGAGATGACTGAAGCTTTCTTT
once	NA	TRBJ2-2	TRBV6-1	CASSESGELFF	TGTGCCAGCAGTGAATCGGGGGAGCTGTTTTTT
once	TRBD1	TRBJ2-2	TRBV19	CASSFFSGTGTTGELFF	TGTGCCAGTAGTTTCTTCTCCGGGACAGGGACCACCGGGGAGCTGTTTTTT
NA	NA	TRBJ2-7	TRBV12-2	CASRLEPLEPGLAGVKSYEQYF	TGTGCAAGTCGCTTAGAGCCACTTGAACCGGGACTAGCGGGAGTGAAGTCCTACGAGCAGTACTTC
NA	NA	TRBJ1-3	TRBV5-1	CASSLDIALGNTIYF	TGCGCCAGCAGCTTGGACATAGCTTTGGGAAACACCATATATTTT
NA	NA	TRBJ2-7	TRBV5-1	CASSLTGSRDEQYF	TGCGCCAGCAGCTTGACCGGGAGTCGGGACGAGCAGTACTTC
once	NA	TRBJ2-2	TRBV27	CASSFDGYTTGELFF	TGTGCCAGCAGTTTTGACGGCTACACCACCGGGGAGCTGTTTTTT
NA	TRBD2	TRBJ2-7	TRBV5-6	CASTKREGYEQYF	TGTGCCAGCACCAAGCGGGAGGGCTACGAGCAGTACTTC
NA	TRBD1	TRBJ1-5	TRBV30	CAWGQGLNQPQHF	TGTGCCTGGGGACAGGGGCTGAATCAGCCCCAGCATTTT
NA	TRBD1	TRBJ1-1	TRBV28	CASSKQGAAFF	TGTGCCAGCAGTAAGCAGGGGGCGGCTTTCTTT